This T cell receptor (beta chain) was captured in a study of blood T cell repertoires in COVID-19 (dated by TCRdb to 2019 to 2021). At the level of the whole study: Collaborator samples came from the United States, Italy and Spain and covered acute and convalescent phases of COVID-19. The prospective study material was composed of cDNA or gDNA derived from T cells, B-cell-depleted T cells, or PBMCs. The dataset comprised deeply sampled blood TCRbeta repertoires from subjects exposed to, actively infected with, or recovered from COVID-19. The repertoires were released in a freely available public database intended as a resource for research on the immune response to SARS-CoV-2. Samples came from the ongoing ImmuneRACE study (first 160 participants) plus 1,254 subjects from 6 global collaborators. A de-identified subject ID, COVID-19 status, age in years and sex were almost always included in the sample metadata. Where HLA class I and class II types were available, the types were taken from metadata supplied by the sample provider, not from assay-based typing.

V lost 0 bases and J lost 6 bases; the stretch between them is 9 bases long. From its cysteine to its phenylalanine, the CDR3 spans 15 amino acids. Here the CDR3 DNA is all that survives: 45 bases in frame from base 1. The germline V gene (reference sequence) specifies LNHNV as CDR1 and YYDKDF as CDR2. General study outcomes and caveats: How much clinical and demographic metadata was included differed by source and by participant, and the metadata was provided uncurated.

The immunoSEQ Assay, a bias-controlled multiplex PCR, was used to amplify TCRbeta CDR3 regions from genomic DNA. On the authors' methods: The number of nucleated cells in each sample was estimated by amplification of reference gene primers within the assay. To quantify the absolute abundance of each unique TCRbeta CDR3 rearrangement, sequence reads were collapsed and filtered. For each sample, productive Simpson clonality was calculated as the square root of Simpson's diversity index over productive rearrangements. TCRdb took this table from immuneACCESS and kept in-frame rearrangements with V and J called. Such tables lack part of the clones; where checked against another copy, unresolved V genes explain under half of the gap, and the rest is unexplained. V and J calls plus clone size are reproduced from that table; the DNA served to infer D and trimming. The table for this sample lists 90,000 to 130,000 clones; about three quarters of them were counted only once. The ten largest clones add up to 1.5% to 2% of the sample.

Each collaborating institution followed its own protocols to collect whole blood in K2EDTA tubes. Collaborator samples were shipped for TCRbeta analysis as frozen whole blood, isolated PBMCs, or DNA extracted from either sample type. This clone was counted many times. Its specific antigen is unknown. No qualities accompany the bases; no much larger clone lies one base away. The sequence links TRBV15 to TRBJ1-6; the D gene is unclear. The TCR comes from a middle-aged woman with acute or convalescent COVID-19. Sequencing used peripheral blood. CDR3 reads: CATSRDMALNSPLHF. The DNA sequence follows: TGTGCCACCAGCAGAGATATGGCCCTTAATTCACCCCTCCACTTT.